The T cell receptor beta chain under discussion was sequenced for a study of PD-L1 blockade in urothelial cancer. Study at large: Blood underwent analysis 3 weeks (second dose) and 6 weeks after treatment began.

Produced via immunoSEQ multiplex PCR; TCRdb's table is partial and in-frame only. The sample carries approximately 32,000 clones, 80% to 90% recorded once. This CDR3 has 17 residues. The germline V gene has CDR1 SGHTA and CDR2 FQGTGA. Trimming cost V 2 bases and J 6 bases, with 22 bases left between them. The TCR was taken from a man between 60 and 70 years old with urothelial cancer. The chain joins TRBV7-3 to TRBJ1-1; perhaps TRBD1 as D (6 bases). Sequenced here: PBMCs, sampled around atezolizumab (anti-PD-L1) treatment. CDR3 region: CASSLLPVVGGPPEAFF. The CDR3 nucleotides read TGTGCCAGCAGCTTATTACCGGTAGTTGGGGGCCCCCCTGAAGCTTTCTTT.